The rows below give T cell receptor beta chains drawn from one sample of a study of blood T cell repertoires in COVID-19. Sequencing used immunoSEQ multiplex PCR; TCRdb keeps in-frame clones, though not all of them. The table includes roughly 260,000 clones, 80% to 90% detected once. Sequencing used peripheral blood. The receptors were gathered from a woman between 50 and 59 years old with acute or convalescent COVID-19. The CDR3 runs from the conserved cysteine through the conserved F or W. A D gene is named only where the DNA matches it firmly. Clone size is not always given. Where it is, it says once, few, many or a class for expanded clones.

len,abundance,v_gene,d_gene,j_gene,CDR3aa,CDR3nt
17,few,TRBV14,TRBD1,TRBJ2-7,CASSQDRGSASSYEQYF,TGTGCCAGCAGCCAAGACAGGGGGTCGGCCAGCTCCTACGAGCAGTACTTC
14,NA,TRBV3-1/TRBV3-2,TRBD2,TRBJ2-3,CASSQDPGLATQYF,TGTGCCAGCAGCCAAGACCCTGGACTAGCAACGCAGTATTTT
15,NA,TRBV3-1/TRBV3-2,NA,TRBJ2-5,CASSQYFSEQETQYF,TGTGCCAGCAGCCAATACTTTAGCGAACAAGAGACCCAGTACTTC
15,NA,TRBV6-1,NA,TRBJ1-1,CASSEWARQGTEAFF,TGTGCCAGCAGTGAGTGGGCAAGGCAAGGTACTGAAGCTTTCTTT
17,NA,TRBV27,TRBD1,TRBJ2-2,CASAMDRDRVNTGELFF,TGTGCCAGCGCCATGGACCGGGACAGGGTGAACACCGGGGAGCTGTTTTTT
15,NA,TRBV6-4,NA,TRBJ2-1,CASSPSLLSYNEQFF,TGTGCCAGCAGCCCAAGTTTGTTGAGCTACAATGAGCAGTTCTTC
17,NA,TRBV4-2,NA,TRBJ2-2,CASSQDIRRGDTGELFF,TGTGCCAGCAGCCAAGATATTCGCAGGGGGGACACCGGGGAGCTGTTTTTT
15,NA,TRBV30,NA,TRBJ2-2,CAWSPSGVNTGELFF,TGTGCCTGGAGTCCCTCGGGGGTGAACACCGGGGAGCTGTTTTTT
15,NA,TRBV29-1,TRBD1,TRBJ1-2,CSVEDLGQGDYGYTF,TGCAGCGTTGAAGATCTGGGTCAGGGGGACTATGGCTACACCTTC
13,NA,TRBV28,NA,TRBJ1-1,CASSSSLNTEAFF,NA
14,NA,TRBV7-3,NA,TRBJ2-3,CASSLQTTTDTQYF,TGTGCCAGCAGCTTACAGACTACCACAGATACGCAGTATTTT
12,NA,TRBV3-1/TRBV3-2,NA,TRBJ1-2,CASSQVGRGYTF,TGTGCCAGCAGCCAAGTGGGCAGGGGCTACACCTTC
13,once,TRBV4-2,NA,TRBJ1-1,CASSQPREGEAFF,TGTGCCAGCAGCCAACCCAGGGAGGGTGAAGCTTTCTTT
14,NA,TRBV9,NA,TRBJ1-6,CASSASTLDSPLHF,TGTGCCAGCAGCGCTAGTACACTCGATTCACCCCTCCACTTT
16,NA,TRBV24-1,TRBD2,TRBJ2-1,CATSDSLGTSGRAEFF,TGTGCCACCAGTGACTCCCTTGGGACTAGCGGGAGGGCCGAGTTCTTC
16,NA,TRBV19,TRBD1,TRBJ1-2,CASIQSGGRGPNGYTF,TGTGCCAGTATTCAATCCGGGGGCAGGGGGCCAAATGGCTACACCTTC
17,NA,TRBV5-4,TRBD2,TRBJ2-2,CASSLAASGTNTGELFF,TGTGCCAGCAGCTTGGCGGCTAGCGGAACGAACACCGGGGAGCTGTTTTTT
14,NA,TRBV9,NA,TRBJ1-1,CASRKAQGNTEAFF,TGTGCCAGCAGGAAGGCGCAGGGGAACACTGAAGCTTTCTTT
16,NA,TRBV9,TRBD2,TRBJ2-1,CASSDLEGTTGNEQFF,TGTGCCAGCAGCGACTTGGAGGGGACTACGGGCAATGAGCAGTTCTTC
14,NA,TRBV19,NA,TRBJ1-6,CASSPTLNNSPLHF,TGTGCCAGTAGCCCTACCCTCAACAATTCACCCCTCCACTTT
13,NA,TRBV7-9,NA,TRBJ2-1,CASSWGTHNEQFF,TGTGCCAGCAGCTGGGGGACACACAATGAGCAGTTCTTC
14,NA,TRBV3-1/TRBV3-2,NA,TRBJ1-5,CASSDRISNQPQHF,TGTGCCAGCTCCGACAGAATTAGCAATCAGCCCCAGCATTTT
14,NA,TRBV18,TRBD1,TRBJ2-5,CASSPTGGTETQYF,TGTGCCAGCTCGCCGACAGGGGGAACAGAGACCCAGTACTTC